Given below is one T cell receptor beta chain in context. Its antigen is unknown. This CDR3 has 16 amino acids. CDR1 and CDR2 from the germline V gene are SGHTS and YDEGEE. V was clipped by 4 bases and J by 4 bases, with 17 bases between them. MiXCR, run by TCRdb on the reads, gives a single entry per CDR3 protein. The data hold 650,000 to 900,000 distinct CDR3 sequences, with about 30% observed a single time. The data stem from a study of T cell repertoires in cytomegalovirus infection. About the study: Well-studied HLA-B-restricted CMV epitopes were used in the study alongside recently identified HLA-C-restricted ones. CMV infection plus the matching HLA type was flagged by public TCR beta signatures. The study's findings and limits: Clonotypes of TCR beta that were HLA-C-restricted and CMV-specific dominated the ex vivo response.

The J gene is TRBJ2-2, the V gene TRBV5-8, with a weak D call TRBD1 (6 bases). The starting material was cultured CD8+ T cells from PBMCs, obtained from culture after CMV antigen stimulation. The receptor was derived from a human donor in good health (CMV status not recorded). Some clones in this sample may be carry-over from other donors' samples. CDR3 residues: CASSKGTGRGTGELFF. DNA of the CDR3: TGTGCCAGCAGCAAGGGGACGGGCAGGGGCACCGGGGAGCTGTTTTTT.